This T cell receptor (beta chain) was observed in a study of OX40 agonist ivuxolimab in advanced cancers. Study-level points and caveats: The study did not work out the antigen specificity of the expanded peripheral T cells. Expanded clones were, on average, more numerous among CD8+ T cells than CD4+.

This clone came up once. Its antigen is unknown. Germline-derived CDR1 and CDR2 are MGHRA and YSYEKL. CDR3 length: 18 amino acids. The V end lost 1 base, the J end lost 3 bases, and 21 bases lay between the germline ends. Profiled with immunoSEQ multiplex PCR; TCRdb holds only in-frame clones, not every one. The table shows about 110,000 clones, with about nine tenths occurring only once. The V gene is TRBV4-1, the J gene TRBJ1-1, with a weak D call TRBD1 (6 bases). The sequencing used CD4+ or CD8+ T cells sorted from blood, collected in a trial of the OX40 agonist ivuxolimab. The clonotype comes from an adult with an advanced solid tumor such as melanoma, head and neck, liver or kidney cancer. The CDR3 DNA reads TGCGCCAGCAGCCAAGGTCGGGGGCGCATGAAGTCCGACACTGAAGCTTTCTTT. Its protein is CASSQGRGRMKSDTEAFF.